These 18 T cell receptor beta chains were sequenced from one sample in a study of CD8 T cells in ankylosing spondylitis. No cognate antigen is known for these TCRs. Whole-study results and caveats: Seven or eight highly homologous variants made up a TCR beta motif, and this motif appeared characteristic of ankylosing spondylitis blood.

A single record per CDR3 protein comes from TCRdb applying MiXCR to the 5' RACE reads. This table has roughly 370,000 distinct CDR3 sequences, 20% to 25% appearing once. Sample: blood, either unsorted or a sorted T cell fraction (not recorded which). Receptors were obtained from a male donor with ankylosing spondylitis.

The gene calls are TRBV4-3 and TRBJ1-2, with TRBD1 as a possible D gene (6 bases). Per the germline V gene, CDR1 is LGHNA and CDR2 is YSLEER. The CDR3 extends over 15 amino acids. The V end lost 3 bases, the J end lost 5 bases, and 16 bases lay between the germline ends. CDR3 coding DNA: TGCGCCAGCAGCCATCACTCAGGGGCGGGGTATGGCTACACCTTC. Its translation: CASSHHSGAGYGYTF.

As DNA, the CDR3 is TGCAGTGCTACGCCCCCGAGACAGGGAATTCGGTACGAGCAGTACTTC. Translated, it gives CSATPPRQGIRYEQYF. The chain carries TRBV20-1 and TRBJ2-7; 7 bases map to TRBD1. The CDR3 runs 16 residues. V trimming: 4 bases; J trimming: 4 bases; junction bases outside the gene matches: 16. Germline CDR1 reads DFQATT; CDR2 reads SNEGSKA (reference sequence).

A note on this clonotype: Relative to the germline gene, one junction end is altered; a read error may explain this. The genes are TRBV7-9 and TRBJ2-5; D possibly corresponds to TRBD1 (5 bases). The CDR3 is 14 residues long. Per the germline V gene, CDR1 is SEHNR and CDR2 is FQNEAQ (reference sequence). The CDR3 protein is CASSSDSLQVTQYF. CDR3 sequence (DNA): TGTGCCAGCAGCTCAGACAGTTTGCAAGTGACCCAGTACTTC.

This clonotype was observed a few times. The chain combines TRBV9 with TRBJ2-5; the match to TRBD2 covers 7 bases. This CDR3 is built from 15 residues. V lost 0 bases and J lost 2; bases outside the gene matches: 4. Germline V gene lookup returns CDR1 SGDLS and CDR2 YYNGEE. CDR3 bases: TGTGCCAGCAGCGTAGCACTAGCGCTACAAGAGACCCAGTACTTC. As protein: CASSVALALQETQYF. Drawing the rest from reference TRBV9 and TRBJ2-5, the complete variable domain is DSGVTQTPKHLITATGQRVTLRCSPRSGDLSVYWYQQSLDQGLQFLIQYYNGEERAKGNILERFSAQQFPDLHSELNLSSLELGDSALYFCASSVALALQETQYFGPGTRLLVL.

This clonotype occurred a few times. J is TRBJ2-5 and V is TRBV6-1; no clear D gene. This CDR3 spans 13 amino acids. CDR1 and CDR2 (germline): MNHNS, SASEGT. V gave up 2 bases and J gave up 2 bases, with 6 bases separating them. The chain's CDR3 is CASSEILQETQYF. The CDR3 DNA is TGTGCCAGCAGTGAAATACTACAAGAGACCCAGTACTTC.

The chain joins TRBV15 to TRBJ2-7; TRBD2 is a possible D gene (6 bases). The germline CDR1 and CDR2 sequences are LNHNV and YYDKDF (reference sequence). This CDR3 comprises 15 residues. Trimming left V 6 bases short and J 3 bases short, with 18 bases between. CDR3 sequence reads: CATRLYGEANYEQYF. CDR3 sequence (DNA): TGTGCCACCAGGCTCTACGGGGAGGCTAACTACGAGCAGTACTTC.

This clonotype was seen ten or more times. V usage is TRBV28 and J usage is TRBJ2-7, with a possible D match to TRBD1 (6 bases). V lost 7 bases to trimming and J lost 5 bases, with 18 bases between them. This CDR3 spans 14 amino acids. CDR1 is MDHEN, CDR2 SYDVKM, per germline. CDR3 region: CASIPPGTPDEQYF. In DNA, the CDR3 is TGTGCCAGCATCCCACCCGGGACACCTGACGAGCAGTACTTC. Full variable domain (remainder filled in from reference TRBV28 and TRBJ2-7): DVKVTQSSRYLVKRTGEKVFLECVQDMDHENMFWYRQDPGLGLRLIYFSYDVKMKEKGDIPEGYSVSREKKERFSLILESASTNQTSMYLCASIPPGTPDEQYFGPGTRLTVT.

J is TRBJ2-5 and V is TRBV5-1, with 7 positions matching TRBD2. Germline-derived CDR1 and CDR2 are SGHRS and YFSETQ. CDR3 length: 14 residues. Trimming removed 2 bases from V and 5 bases from J; junction bases left unmatched: 6. The CDR3: CASSLSGRRETQYF. Here the CDR3 DNA reads TGCGCCAGCAGCTTATCCGGGAGGCGGGAGACCCAGTACTTC. The full variable domain, its missing parts supplied by reference TRBV5-1 and TRBJ2-5, is KAGVTQTPRYLIKTRGQQVTLSCSPISGHRSVSWYQQTPGQGLQFLFEYFSETQRNKGNFPGRFSGRQFSNSRSEMNVSTLELGDSALYLCASSLSGRRETQYFGPGTRLLVL.

This clonotype was observed at least ten times. This sequence joins TRBV5-1 and TRBJ2-5; TRBD1 matches 7 bases. The ends lost 0 bases at V and 0 bases at J; junction bases unmatched: 8. Per germline, CDR1 SGHRS and CDR2 YFSETQ. The CDR3 extends over 17 amino acids. The CDR3 region has the DNA TGCGCCAGCAGCTTGGCGACGTTGACAGGGTACCAAGAGACCCAGTACTTC. Its translation: CASSLATLTGYQETQYF.

There are a few counts of this clonotype. This sequence joins TRBV4-1 and TRBJ2-2; unclear D gene. Trimming cost V 3 bases and J 6 bases, with 17 bases left between them. CDR1 and CDR2 (germline): MGHRA, YSYEKL. CDR3 length: 16 residues. In DNA, the CDR3 is TGCGCCAGCAGCCATCCAGGATTACCCCGGGCCGGGGAGCTGTTTTTT. Translating gives CASSHPGLPRAGELFF.

This chain uses TRBV29-1 with TRBJ2-1; D is possibly TRBD1 (5 bases). Per germline, CDR1 SQVTM and CDR2 ANQGSEA. This CDR3 region has 15 residues. The V and J ends lost 5 bases and 3 bases respectively, with 17 bases between them. The CDR3 region is CSVPHPGFGYNEQFF. CDR3 DNA sequence: TGCAGCGTTCCTCATCCAGGGTTCGGCTACAATGAGCAGTTCTTC.

There are a few counts of this clonotype. The rearrangement links TRBV20-1 to TRBJ2-7; the D is unclear. Germline-derived CDR1 and CDR2 are DFQATT and SNEGSKA (reference sequence). V dropped 1 base and J dropped 2 bases, with 9 bases sitting between them. This CDR3 is built from 13 residues. The DNA of the CDR3 is TGCAGTGCTAGAGGCGGCTATCCCTACGAGCAGTACTTC. Protein sequence: CSARGGYPYEQYF.

This clonotype was recorded at least ten times. The chain carries TRBV7-9 and TRBJ1-2; no reliable D call. Looked up from germline, CDR1 is SEHNR and CDR2 is FQNEAQ (reference sequence). Trimming cost V 4 bases and J 6 bases, with 15 bases left between them. There are 14 residues in the CDR3. CDR3 residues: CASSSNSDIDGYTF. In DNA, the CDR3 is TGTGCCAGCAGCTCGAACAGCGACATAGATGGCTACACCTTC. The full variable domain, in which reference TRBV7-9 and TRBJ1-2 provide the parts outside the CDR3, is DTGVSQNPRHKITKRGQNVTFRCDPISEHNRLYWYRQTLGQGPEFLTYFQNEAQLEKSRLLSDRFSAERPKGSFSTLEIQRTEQGDSAMYLCASSSNSDIDGYTFGSGTRLTVV.

The gene calls are TRBV6-2 or TRBV6-3 and TRBJ2-1; D possibly corresponds to TRBD2 (5 bases). Germline V gives CDR1 MNHEY, CDR2 SVGEGT. This CDR3 is 16 amino acids long. V was pared by 6 bases and J by 7 bases, with 22 bases between. CDR3 residues: CASSHQRGIGENEQFF. The CDR3 coding sequence is TGTGCCAGCAGCCACCAGAGAGGGATAGGTGAAAATGAGCAGTTCTTC.

V and J are TRBV5-1 and TRBJ2-7; TRBD1 aligns across 8 bases. The CDR3 is 15 residues long. V shed 4 bases and J 1 base; nucleotides not matched to a gene: 7. Germline V gene lookup returns CDR1 SGHRS and CDR2 YFSETQ. CDR3 amino acids: CASSVAGTGSYEQYF. As DNA, the CDR3 is TGCGCCAGCAGCGTGGCCGGGACAGGTTCCTACGAGCAGTACTTC.

The chain uses TRBV3-1 and TRBJ2-5, with 10 positions matching TRBD2. CDR3 length: 17 residues. The V segment lost 1 base and the J segment 4 bases; nucleotides outside the gene matches: 9. Germline V CDR1 and CDR2: LGHDT, YNNKEL (reference sequence). CDR3 loop: CASSQGLAGGVVETQYF. For the CDR3, the DNA is TGTGCCAGCAGCCAAGGACTAGCGGGCGGGGTTGTAGAGACCCAGTACTTC.

This clonotype occurred a few times. The chain has TRBV29-1 and TRBJ1-5, with a possible D match to TRBD1 (5 bases). This CDR3 has 13 amino acids. Germline CDR1 and CDR2: SQVTM and ANQGSEA. Trimming removed 6 bases from V and 3 bases from J, with 12 bases in between. CDR3 nucleotide sequence: TGCAGCGTGGGGGGTGCGGACAATCAGCCCCAGCATTTT. Translated, it gives CSVGGADNQPQHF.

This clonotype was detected only a few times. The CDR3 region has the DNA TGTGCCAGCAGTAACGCAGAGGGGGCTCACAATGAGCAGTTCTTC. Its translation: CASSNAEGAHNEQFF. This chain uses TRBV28 with TRBJ2-1; TRBD1 matches 7 bases. This CDR3 has 15 amino acids. Germline assignment: CDR1 MDHEN and CDR2 SYDVKM. J was trimmed by 5 bases and V by 5 bases; bases with no gene match: 9.